This TCR beta chain was observed in a study of blood T cell repertoires in COVID-19. Germline assignment: CDR1 LNHDA and CDR2 SQIVND (reference sequence). The CDR3 is 12 amino acids. V was trimmed by 6 bases and J by 9 bases, leaving 12 bases between them. Original data processing: Reference gene primer amplification gave estimated nucleated cell counts. Produced via immunoSEQ multiplex PCR; TCRdb's table is partial and in-frame only. That table supplies the V and J calls and clone size; D and trimming were determined from the DNA. The sample includes around 370,000 clones, 88% of them seen just once. Each recovered donor of Cohort 3 presented with two negative PCRs, clearance, or symptom resolution.

V and J are TRBV19 and TRBJ2-1; D may be TRBD1 (5 bases). The sequencing sample was made of PBMCs or T cells enriched from blood (not recorded which). The receptor was derived from a woman aged 18-35 years who had recovered from COVID-19. The CDR3: CASRKGMGEQFF. Here the CDR3 DNA reads TGTGCCAGTAGGAAGGGGATGGGTGAGCAGTTCTTC.